These T cell receptor beta chains were read from a single sample in a study of neurological immune-mediated disorders. TCRdb re-derived calls from the 5' RACE reads in MiXCR, one entry per CDR3 protein. Among some 42,000 distinct CDR3 sequences listed, approximately 10% were seen once. The source material was CD4+ T cells from blood. The origin of the receptors is a woman aged 25-40 years with HTLV-1-associated myelopathy (HAM/TSP). Both conserved end residues are part of each CDR3. Each record gives: clone size, V gene, D gene, J gene, CDR3 DNA, CDR3 protein. The D gene is left open where the match is weak. Rows give clone size only sometimes, using once, few, many, or a class for an expanded clone.

size: many
V: TRBV5-1
D: .
J: TRBJ1-1
DNA: TGCGCCAGCAGCTTGGGGCAGGTGAACACTGAAGCTTTCTTT
CDR3: CASSLGQVNTEAFF

size: many
V: TRBV20-1
D: .
J: TRBJ1-2
DNA: TGCAGTGCTTCCGAAGGGCTATATGGCTACACCTTC
CDR3: CSASEGLYGYTF

size: many
V: TRBV5-1
D: .
J: TRBJ2-7
DNA: TGCGCCAGCAGCTTCGACGGACGGGGAGCCTACGAGCAGTACTTC
CDR3: CASSFDGRGAYEQYF

size: once
V: TRBV16
D: TRBD2
J: TRBJ2-1
DNA: TGTGCCAGCAGCCATCGGACTAGCGGGGGGCTCAACAATGAGCAGTTCTTC
CDR3: CASSHRTSGGLNNEQFF

size: many
V: TRBV6-1
D: .
J: TRBJ1-5
DNA: TGTGCCAGCAGTGAATCCAGGGTGCTTATCGGCAATCAGCCCCAGCATTTT
CDR3: CASSESRVLIGNQPQHF

size: many
V: TRBV7-2
D: .
J: TRBJ1-3
DNA: TGTGCCAGCAGCTTTCCTTACCAGGGGTCCTCTGGAAACACCATATATTTT
CDR3: CASSFPYQGSSGNTIYF

size: many
V: TRBV12-3/TRBV12-4
D: .
J: TRBJ1-2
DNA: TGTGCCAGCAGCCAAACCGGGCTTGGCTACACCTTC
CDR3: CASSQTGLGYTF

size: many
V: TRBV5-1
D: TRBD1
J: TRBJ2-3
DNA: TGCGCCAGCAGCCCCCCCGGACAGGGCGGCCTAGATACGCAGTATTTT
CDR3: CASSPPGQGGLDTQYF

size: many
V: TRBV20-1
D: TRBD1
J: TRBJ1-1
DNA: TGCAGTGCTAGAGACCACAGGGGTACGGACACTGAAGCTTTCTTT
CDR3: CSARDHRGTDTEAFF

size: .
V: TRBV2
D: TRBD1
J: TRBJ2-1
DNA: TGTGCCAGCAGTAAAGTGGGGACAGACGTGAAGTTCTTC
CDR3: CASSKVGTDVKFF

size: many
V: TRBV15
D: TRBD1
J: TRBJ1-5
DNA: TGTGCCACCAGCAGAGTTGGGGGACAGGGAAATCAGCCCCAGCATTTT
CDR3: CATSRVGGQGNQPQHF

size: many
V: TRBV5-1
D: .
J: TRBJ1-5
DNA: TGCGCCAGCAGCTCAGATGTGGGGGGCGGTCAGCCCCAGCATTTT
CDR3: CASSSDVGGGQPQHF

size: many
V: TRBV5-1
D: .
J: TRBJ1-1
DNA: TGCGCCAGCAGCTTGGCCAGGGACACTGAAGCTTTCTTT
CDR3: CASSLARDTEAFF

size: few
V: TRBV5-1
D: .
J: TRBJ2-7
DNA: TGCGCCAGCAGTTGGGTGGGATACGAGCAGTACTTC
CDR3: CASSWVGYEQYF

size: many
V: TRBV7-8
D: .
J: TRBJ1-2
DNA: TGTGCCAGCAGCTTACGGGACGTCGGTTATGGCTACACCTTC
CDR3: CASSLRDVGYGYTF

size: .
V: TRBV7-8
D: .
J: TRBJ1-5
DNA: TGTGCCAGCAGCTTAACCTCAGGGTTGGCGAGCAATAAGCCCCAGCATTTT
CDR3: CASSLTSGLASNKPQHF

size: many
V: TRBV29-1
D: .
J: TRBJ2-7
DNA: TGCAGCGTTTACTTGCCAGGCAGCTGGATCTACGAGCAGTACTTC
CDR3: CSVYLPGSWIYEQYF

size: many
V: TRBV27
D: .
J: TRBJ2-3
DNA: TGTGCCAGCAGTTTAAGGGACACAGATACGCAGTATTTT
CDR3: CASSLRDTDTQYF

size: many
V: TRBV5-1
D: .
J: TRBJ2-3
DNA: TGCGCCAGCAGCTCCGGAGGATCGCGGGGGCAAGCAGATACGCAGTATTTT
CDR3: CASSSGGSRGQADTQYF

size: many
V: TRBV6-5
D: .
J: TRBJ1-1
DNA: TGTGCCACCCTTCTTCCCAGGGGCGGTGGCAGGGTGAACACTGAAGCTTTCTTT
CDR3: CATLLPRGGGRVNTEAFF

size: .
V: TRBV5-4
D: .
J: TRBJ2-1
DNA: TGTGCCAGTAGCTTAGGGGGAGCCAGGTACGAGCAGTTCTTC
CDR3: CASSLGGARYEQFF

size: .
V: TRBV20-1
D: .
J: TRBJ2-1
DNA: TGCAGTGCTAGTCAGGGGGGGGACAATGAGCAGTTCTTC
CDR3: CSASQGGDNEQFF

size: many
V: TRBV12-3/TRBV12-4
D: .
J: TRBJ1-2
DNA: TGTGCCAGCAGCGCCGCCCTGACGGCTAACTATGGCTACACCTTC
CDR3: CASSAALTANYGYTF

size: many
V: TRBV10-3
D: TRBD1
J: TRBJ1-2
DNA: TGTGCCATCACTGGACAGGGGGTCTATGGCTACACCTTC
CDR3: CAITGQGVYGYTF

size: many
V: TRBV6-5
D: TRBD1
J: TRBJ2-2
DNA: TGTGCCAGCACTTCAATAACCGAGGACAGGGTGTCCGGGGAGCTGTTTTTT
CDR3: CASTSITEDRVSGELFF

size: many
V: TRBV7-7
D: TRBD2
J: TRBJ2-1
DNA: TGTGCCAGCAGCTCCCTAGCGGGGGGCTACAATGAGCAGTTCTTC
CDR3: CASSSLAGGYNEQFF

size: many
V: TRBV7-9
D: .
J: TRBJ2-3
DNA: TGTGCCAGCAGCTCCAGGGATCACACAGATACGCAGTATTTT
CDR3: CASSSRDHTDTQYF

size: many
V: TRBV29-1
D: .
J: TRBJ2-3
DNA: TGCAGCGTTGAGTGGTTTGCAGCAGATACGCAGTATTTT
CDR3: CSVEWFAADTQYF

size: .
V: TRBV5-1
D: TRBD1
J: TRBJ2-2
DNA: TGCGCCAGCAGCCAAGGATTGACAGGGTCCACCGGGGAGCTGTTTTTT
CDR3: CASSQGLTGSTGELFF

size: .
V: TRBV18
D: .
J: TRBJ2-5
DNA: TGTGCCAGCTCACCACCCGGGGAACGTGAGACCCAGTACTTC
CDR3: CASSPPGERETQYF

size: many
V: TRBV5-1
D: TRBD2
J: TRBJ2-3
DNA: TGCGCCAGCAGCTTGGATGGACTAGCAGCAGATACGCAGTATTTT
CDR3: CASSLDGLAADTQYF

size: many
V: TRBV5-1
D: .
J: TRBJ1-1
DNA: TGCGCCAGCAGCTACAGGGAAAACACTGAAGCTTTCTTT
CDR3: CASSYRENTEAFF

size: many
V: TRBV20-1
D: TRBD1
J: TRBJ1-1
DNA: TGCAGTGCTAGAGCTGGACAGGGAGGAACTGAAGCTTTCTTT
CDR3: CSARAGQGGTEAFF

size: many
V: TRBV27
D: TRBD1
J: TRBJ2-7
DNA: TGTGCCAGCAGACCACAGGGACAGCCCAGAGAGCAGTACTTC
CDR3: CASRPQGQPREQYF

size: many
V: TRBV29-1
D: .
J: TRBJ1-2
DNA: TGCAGCGTTGTTGAGAACTATGGCTACACCTTC
CDR3: CSVVENYGYTF

size: many
V: TRBV6-5
D: .
J: TRBJ1-2
DNA: TGTGCCAGCGCTACAGGCCCCCGGAACTATGGCTACACCTTC
CDR3: CASATGPRNYGYTF

size: many
V: TRBV5-1
D: .
J: TRBJ2-7
DNA: TGCGCCAGCAGCTTGGAAGAGAGCTCCTACGAGCAGTACTTC
CDR3: CASSLEESSYEQYF

size: many
V: TRBV15
D: .
J: TRBJ2-5
DNA: TGTGCCACCAGCAGAGGGGAGACCCAGTACTTC
CDR3: CATSRGETQYF

size: many
V: TRBV20-1
D: .
J: TRBJ1-2
DNA: TGCAGTGCTAGAGATCCCGGTTGGGATGGCTACACCTTC
CDR3: CSARDPGWDGYTF

size: few
V: TRBV18
D: .
J: TRBJ2-2
DNA: TGTGCCAGCTCAGGACAGAACACCGGGGAGCTGTTTTTT
CDR3: CASSGQNTGELFF

size: many
V: TRBV20-1
D: .
J: TRBJ2-3
DNA: TGCAGTGCTAGCTGGCAGAGAAGCACAGATACGCAGTATTTT
CDR3: CSASWQRSTDTQYF

size: many
V: TRBV9
D: TRBD1
J: TRBJ2-6
DNA: TGTGCCAGCAGCGAGGGGGGACAGGGACCCACTCTTCACTCTGGGGCCAACGTCCTGACTTTC
CDR3: CASSEGGQGPTLHSGANVLTF

size: many
V: TRBV7-9
D: .
J: TRBJ2-3
DNA: TGTGCCAGCAGCCCACCCGGAGGACCAGATACGCAGTATTTT
CDR3: CASSPPGGPDTQYF

size: many
V: TRBV6-6
D: .
J: TRBJ2-3
DNA: TGTGCCAGCAGCTCTGACTCGCTTAACACAGATACGCAGTATTTT
CDR3: CASSSDSLNTDTQYF

size: many
V: TRBV6-1
D: .
J: TRBJ1-1
DNA: TGTGCCAGCAGTGAATCGGGACACAGCATGAACACTGAAGCTTTCTTT
CDR3: CASSESGHSMNTEAFF

size: .
V: TRBV15
D: .
J: TRBJ1-5
DNA: TGTAGCAATCAGCCCCAGCATTTT
CDR3: CSNQPQHF

size: many
V: TRBV12-3/TRBV12-4
D: .
J: TRBJ1-2
DNA: TGTGCCAGCAGTTTAATCCCAGGGCGGGGGGCTTACTATGGCTACACCTTC
CDR3: CASSLIPGRGAYYGYTF

size: many
V: TRBV12-3/TRBV12-4
D: .
J: TRBJ1-2
DNA: TGTGCCAGCAGTTTCAGGGATAACTATGGCTACACCTTC
CDR3: CASSFRDNYGYTF

size: .
V: TRBV10-3
D: TRBD1
J: TRBJ2-1
DNA: TGTGCGATCAGTTCTACAGGGGGGAACGAGCAGTTCTTC
CDR3: CAISSTGGNEQFF

size: many
V: TRBV5-1
D: .
J: TRBJ1-3
DNA: TGCGCCAGCAGCTTGGAGGACCCCCGACGCACCATATATTTT
CDR3: CASSLEDPRRTIYF

size: many
V: TRBV6-1
D: .
J: TRBJ2-6
DNA: TGTGCGTGCCAGGGGGGAAGCTCTGGGGCCAACGTCCTGACTTTC
CDR3: CACQGGSSGANVLTF

size: many
V: TRBV5-4
D: .
J: TRBJ1-2
DNA: TGTGCCAGCAGCTTGTATCAGGGGCGAGGCTACACCTTC
CDR3: CASSLYQGRGYTF

size: many
V: TRBV29-1
D: .
J: TRBJ1-1
DNA: TGCAGCGTTGGGGCCAGGTGGGGAACGTCTGAAGCTTTCTTT
CDR3: CSVGARWGTSEAFF

size: many
V: TRBV20-1
D: TRBD1
J: TRBJ1-4
DNA: TGCAGTGCCCTCGGGACAGGCGCCACCAATGAAAAACTGTTTTTT
CDR3: CSALGTGATNEKLFF

size: many
V: TRBV18
D: TRBD1
J: TRBJ1-1
DNA: TGTGCCAGCTCGACAGGGGTAACTGAAGCTTTCTTT
CDR3: CASSTGVTEAFF

size: many
V: TRBV5-1
D: .
J: TRBJ2-1
DNA: TGCGCCAGCAGCCCAGCCGGGACCCTCGTACAGCACAATGAGCAGTTCTTC
CDR3: CASSPAGTLVQHNEQFF

size: many
V: TRBV2
D: .
J: TRBJ2-3
DNA: TGTGCCAGCGTACGGGGGGCTCGCACAGATACGCAGTATTTT
CDR3: CASVRGARTDTQYF

size: many
V: TRBV20-1
D: TRBD2
J: TRBJ2-7
DNA: TGCAGTGCTAGACGCACTAGCGGGGTAGAAGACGAGCAGTACTTC
CDR3: CSARRTSGVEDEQYF

size: many
V: TRBV5-1
D: .
J: TRBJ1-2
DNA: TGCGCCAGCAGCTTGGACGGGAACTATGGCTACACCTTC
CDR3: CASSLDGNYGYTF

size: many
V: TRBV7-2
D: .
J: TRBJ1-2
DNA: TGTGCCAGCAGTCAATCGAGACAAAATGGCTACACCTTC
CDR3: CASSQSRQNGYTF